This T cell receptor (beta chain) comes out of a study of T cell responses to AZD1222 COVID-19 vaccine. Trimming cost V 6 bases and J 0 bases; bases outside gene matches: 2. Germline loops: CDR1 KGHDR, CDR2 SFDVKD. The CDR3 is 15 amino acids. Here immunoSEQ multiplex PCR was the method, and the copy in TCRdb shows in-frame clones only, minus some. The sample lists around 120,000 clones, approximately 85% occurring once. This TCR was recovered from an adult in good health. The starting material was peripheral blood, obtained on day 0 of AZD1222 vaccination. The chain joins TRBV24-1 to TRBJ2-3; 10 nucleotides match TRBD2. The CDR3 sequence is CATSLSGGSTDTQYF. The CDR3 DNA reads as TGTGCCACCAGTCTTAGCGGGGGGAGCACAGATACGCAGTATTTT.